This record concerns one T cell receptor beta chain sequence. Its antigen is not known. The V and J ends lost 0 bases and 0 bases respectively, with 15 bases between them. The CDR3 is 17 residues long. In germline, CDR1 is WNHNN, CDR2 SYGVQD (reference sequence). The sample comes from a study of OX40 agonist ivuxolimab in advanced cancers. Study in general: The dose of intravenous ivuxolimab that patients received every 2 weeks ranged from 0.01 to 10 mg/kg.

Notes on the study in general: There was clonal expansion of CD4+ and CD8+ blood T cells by week 6 at 0.1 to 3.0 mg/kg.

TCRdb keeps only in-frame clones here, not all; method: immunoSEQ multiplex PCR. Counted here are tens of thousands of clones, roughly 85% occurring once; the ten biggest clones make up 5% to 7%. The clonotype originates from an adult with an advanced solid tumor such as melanoma, head and neck, liver or kidney cancer. Material: CD4+ or CD8+ T cells sorted from blood, obtained in a trial of the OX40 agonist ivuxolimab. V is TRBV10-1 and J is TRBJ2-7; TRBD2 might be the D (5 bases). The CDR3: CASSESVLGIPSYEQYF. CDR3 DNA sequence: TGCGCCAGCAGTGAGTCGGTCCTCGGGATACCCTCCTACGAGCAGTACTTC.